The 25 T cell receptor beta chains presented below share a single source sample, sequenced in a study of T cell responses to AZD1222 COVID-19 vaccine (dated by TCRdb to the early 2020s). Libraries were prepared through the immunoSEQ multiplex PCR assay. TCRdb carries this immuneACCESS record with in-frame sequences only. Its versions omit some clonotypes, under half of them owing to an unresolved V gene in the studies checked, with the rest unexplained. The sample yields over 95,000 clones; roughly 85% were counted once. Around 3.2% of the sample is taken by the ten largest. The time point label here, explained by the study, means: baseline before first vaccination. Here the sequenced sample was peripheral blood, taken on day 0 of AZD1222 vaccination. Receptor source: an adult in good health.

The chain carries TRBV4-1 and TRBJ2-3; D may be TRBD2 (6 bases). The CDR3 length is 16 residues. Germline V gene data show CDR1 as MGHRA and CDR2 as YSYEKL. Trimming pared 4 bases from V and 0 bases from J, leaving 14 bases between. The CDR3 DNA sequence: TGCGCCAGCAGCCGCAGCGGGTTTCCTAGCACAGATACGCAGTATTTT. Protein: CASSRSGFPSTDTQYF.

The rearrangement uses TRBV6-2 or TRBV6-3 and TRBJ1-1; D might be TRBD1 (6 bases). This CDR3 comprises 16 residues. Germline V lookup: CDR1 MNHEY, CDR2 SVGEGT. V gave up 0 bases and J gave up 0 bases, with 11 bases separating them. CDR3 sequence: CASSYSGQLLNTEAFF. The CDR3 nucleotides read TGTGCCAGCAGTTACTCAGGACAGCTCTTGAACACTGAAGCTTTCTTT.

This rearrangement joins TRBV4-3 to TRBJ1-1; D not certain. The CDR3 loop spans 13 amino acids. Germline V gene data show CDR1 as LGHNA and CDR2 as YSLEER. Trimming took 4 bases from V and 4 from J, leaving 10 bases between them. Here the CDR3 reads CASSRRVRTEAFF. For the CDR3, the DNA is TGCGCCAGCAGCCGCAGAGTACGCACTGAAGCTTTCTTT.

The chain is built from TRBV19 and TRBJ1-5; D gene uncertain. The CDR3 loop spans 13 amino acids. Trimming left V 5 bases short and J 4 bases short, with 9 bases between. From germline, CDR1 is LNHDA and CDR2 SQIVND (reference sequence). CDR3 region: CASSFQRNQPQHF. For the CDR3, the DNA is TGTGCCAGTAGTTTCCAGAGAAATCAGCCCCAGCATTTT.

This clone was counted a single time. The chain links TRBV7-9 to TRBJ1-1; D is ambiguous. This CDR3 region has 15 residues. Germline V gene sequence: CDR1 SEHNR, CDR2 FQNEAQ (reference sequence). Trimming took 5 bases from V and 3 from J, leaving 16 bases between them. CDR3 sequence (DNA): TGTGCCAGCAGCCCGCGGCAGCCCCTGGACACTGAAGCTTTCTTT. Residues: CASSPRQPLDTEAFF.

The CDR3 loop is CASSQPGNTIYF. The CDR3 DNA follows: TGTGCCAGCAGCCAACCTGGAAACACCATATATTTT. This chain connects TRBV4-2 to TRBJ1-3; no reliable D call. Germline V CDR1 and CDR2: LGHNA, YNFKEQ. The CDR3 runs to 12 residues. V was clipped by 2 bases and J by 2 bases, with 1 base between them.

This chain uses TRBV20-1 with TRBJ1-1; D is possibly TRBD1 (6 bases). The CDR3 is made up of 15 amino acids. V was shortened by 3 bases and J by 0 bases, with 14 bases between the two germline ends. CDR1 and CDR2 from the germline V gene are DFQATT and SNEGSKA (reference sequence). CDR3 residues: CSASVDSRLNTEAFF. The CDR3 bases are TGCAGTGCTAGTGTGGACAGCCGGTTGAACACTGAAGCTTTCTTT.

The rearrangement links TRBV27 to TRBJ1-1; D call uncertain. Germline V lookup: CDR1 MNHEY, CDR2 SMNVEV (reference sequence). The CDR3 loop spans 14 amino acids. Trimming shortened V by 5 bases and J by 4 bases, and 14 bases separated the two germline ends. CDR3 in DNA: TGTGCCAGCAGTCCTCAAGTGGGTCTCACTGAAGCTTTCTTT. Its protein is CASSPQVGLTEAFF.

The gene calls are TRBV3-1 (or the pseudogene TRBV3-2) and TRBJ1-2; D is unresolved. The V gene's germline CDR1 is LGHDT and CDR2 YNNKEL (reference sequence). This CDR3 is 13 amino acids long. Between the trimmed V and J ends, which lost 1 base and 4 bases, there was a span of 7 bases. The CDR3 DNA reads as TGTGCCAGCAGCCAAGTTGCGGGCTATGGCTACACCTTC. Protein: CASSQVAGYGYTF.

This clone was seen once. This chain joins TRBV7-3 and TRBJ1-1; D remains unclear. The CDR3 consists of 13 residues. The V and J ends lost 3 bases and 2 bases respectively, with 7 bases between them. Looked up from germline, CDR1 is SGHTA and CDR2 is FQGTGA. CDR3 bases: TGTGCCAGCAGCTTGGAGGGCAACACTGAAGCTTTCTTT. Translation gives CASSLEGNTEAFF.

The chain uses TRBV2 and TRBJ1-1, with 7 bases aligning to TRBD1. J gave up 11 bases and V 4 bases, and 7 bases lay outside the gene matches. The CDR3 contains 12 residues. CDR1 and CDR2 from the germline V gene are SNHLY and FYNNEI. This CDR3 reads CASSVRQGDAFF. The CDR3 bases are TGTGCCAGCAGTGTCCGACAGGGAGATGCTTTCTTT.

This clone was counted only a few times. The gene calls are TRBV3-1 (or the pseudogene TRBV3-2) and TRBJ1-3, with D perhaps TRBD1 (6 bases). Looked up from germline, CDR1 is LGHDT and CDR2 is YNNKEL (reference sequence). The CDR3 length is 13 residues. V lost 1 base and J 7 bases, leaving 8 bases between the germline ends. The CDR3 spells CASSQGQGNTIYF. The CDR3 DNA reads as TGTGCCAGCAGCCAAGGTCAGGGGAACACCATATATTTT.

The genes are TRBV5-6 and TRBJ1-1; D gene unclear. The ends were cut back, 4 bases at V and 7 bases at J, with 8 bases in the middle. The germline V gene encodes CDR1 SGHDT and CDR2 YYEEEE. The CDR3 consists of 11 residues. This chain's CDR3 is CASSRGREAFF. The CDR3, as DNA: TGTGCCAGCAGCCGAGGACGTGAAGCTTTCTTT.

V and J are TRBV30 and TRBJ1-1; no clear D. V lost 1 base, J lost 1 base, and 10 bases lay in between. This CDR3 is built from 14 residues. Germline loops: CDR1 GTSNPN, CDR2 SVGIG (reference sequence). The CDR3 region has the DNA TGTGCCTGGAGTGCTCTCGGACGGAACACTGAAGCTTTCTTT. This sequence encodes CAWSALGRNTEAFF.

V usage is TRBV7-6 and J usage is TRBJ1-1; 10 bases align to TRBD1. The V gene's germline CDR1 is SGHVS and CDR2 FNYEAQ. V lost 5 bases, J lost 0 bases, and 6 bases stayed unmatched. The CDR3 has 16 residues. The CDR3 coding sequence is TGTGCCAGCAGCCGGGGACAGGGGTTCATGAACACTGAAGCTTTCTTT. It is translated as CASSRGQGFMNTEAFF.

This chain joins TRBV3-1 (or the pseudogene TRBV3-2) and TRBJ1-5; weak D call: TRBD1 (5 bases). Trimming took off 2 bases at V and 0 bases at J, with 5 bases between the two ends. CDR3 length: 14 amino acids. Germline CDR1 LGHDT, CDR2 YNNKEL (reference sequence). CDR3 loop: CASSQRGSNQPQHF. CDR3 in DNA: TGTGCCAGCAGCCAAAGGGGTAGCAATCAGCCCCAGCATTTT.

The rearrangement links TRBV5-1 to TRBJ1-6; 7 nucleotides line up with TRBD1. CDR1 and CDR2 (germline): SGHRS, YFSETQ. The CDR3 contains 14 residues. Trimming took 0 bases from V and 8 from J; bases not matched to a gene: 2. CDR3 DNA sequence: TGCGCCAGCAGCTTGGACAGGGGTGATTCACCCCTCCACTTT. It specifies CASSLDRGDSPLHF.

The V and J genes are TRBV25-1 and TRBJ1-2; D uncertain. The germline CDR1 and CDR2 sequences are MGHDK and SYGVNS. CDR3 length: 13 residues. V was trimmed by 1 base and J by 2 bases, leaving 5 bases between them. This CDR3 reads CASSELTNYGYTF. CDR3 nucleotide sequence: TGTGCCAGCAGTGAATTAACCAACTATGGCTACACCTTC.

The chain has TRBV19 and TRBJ1-3; the D is unclear. V was pared by 3 bases and J by 4 bases, with 10 bases between. The CDR3 loop spans 14 amino acids. Germline CDR1 reads LNHDA; CDR2 reads SQIVND (reference sequence). The chain's CDR3 is CASSIPNRGNTIYF. DNA of the CDR3: TGTGCCAGTAGTATCCCCAATCGGGGAAACACCATATATTTT. Together with reference TRBV19 and TRBJ1-3, the CDR3 gives the full variable domain: DGGITQSPKYLFRKEGQNVTLSCEQNLNHDAMYWYRQDPGQGLRLIYYSQIVNDFQKGDIAEGYSVSREKKESFPLTVTSAQKNPTAFYLCASSIPNRGNTIYFGEGSWLTVV.

This rearrangement joins TRBV28 to TRBJ2-3; TRBD2 agrees at 7 bases. Germline CDR1 reads MDHEN; CDR2 reads SYDVKM. V was clipped by 3 bases and J by 3 bases; unmatched bases: 12. The CDR3 has 17 amino acids. This chain's CDR3 is CASSFASLSGRTDTQYF. Here the CDR3 DNA reads TGTGCCAGCAGTTTCGCCTCCCTTAGCGGGCGGACAGATACGCAGTATTTT. The whole variable domain, filled in from reference TRBV28 and TRBJ2-3, reads DVKVTQSSRYLVKRTGEKVFLECVQDMDHENMFWYRQDPGLGLRLIYFSYDVKMKEKGDIPEGYSVSREKKERFSLILESASTNQTSMYLCASSFASLSGRTDTQYFGPGTRLTVL.

This chain links TRBV6-5 with TRBJ2-3; TRBD1 matches 8 bases. CDR1 MNHEY and CDR2 SVGAGI come from the germline V gene. Trimming removed 8 bases from V and 2 bases from J; junction bases left unmatched: 9. CDR3 length: 15 amino acids. Here the CDR3 DNA reads TGTGCCAGCGGGTCGGGGACAGGCCACACAGATACGCAGTATTTT. Amino acids: CASGSGTGHTDTQYF.

CDR3 sequence (DNA): TGTGCCAGCAGGAAGGGGACAGGAATTCAGCCCCAGCATTTT. This translates into CASRKGTGIQPQHF. The gene calls are TRBV28 and TRBJ1-5; 8 bases are a match to TRBD1. Germline V gene sequence: CDR1 MDHEN, CDR2 SYDVKM. J was trimmed by 6 bases and V by 6 bases; bases with no gene match: 7. This CDR3 comprises 14 residues.

This chain uses TRBV11-3 with TRBJ1-1; a weak D match, TRBD1 (6 bases). Germline V gene lookup returns CDR1 SGHNT and CDR2 YENEEA. There are 15 residues in the CDR3. Trimming removed 2 bases from V and 3 bases from J, with 13 bases in between. For the CDR3, the DNA is TGTGCCAGCAGCTTATGGACAGAGAGTGACACTGAAGCTTTCTTT. Protein: CASSLWTESDTEAFF.

This rearrangement joins TRBV30 to TRBJ1-6, with a tentative D call TRBD1 (5 bases). V gave up 4 bases and J gave up 10 bases, with 17 bases separating them. The CDR3 length is 14 residues. Germline V gene data show CDR1 as GTSNPN and CDR2 as SVGIG (reference sequence). The CDR3, as DNA: TGTGCCTGGAACATGTATAACGGGGGGTCACCCCTCCACTTT. Protein sequence: CAWNMYNGGSPLHF.

V is TRBV28 and J is TRBJ2-1; perhaps D is TRBD1 or TRBD2 (5 bases each). Germline CDR1 and CDR2: MDHEN and SYDVKM. CDR3 length: 14 residues. Trimming cost V 3 bases and J 9 bases, with 15 bases left between them. As DNA, the CDR3 is TGTGCCAGCAGTTTGCCGGGACCTAACCGTGAGCAGTTCTTC. Its translation: CASSLPGPNREQFF.